This TCR beta chain derives from a study of blood T cell repertoires in COVID-19 (dated by TCRdb to the early 2020s). For the wider study: Samples from collaborators originated in the United States, Italy and Spain and spanned both the acute and convalescent phases of COVID-19. The prospective study material was composed of cDNA or gDNA derived from T cells, B-cell-depleted T cells, or PBMCs. HLA class I and class II types, where available, came from metadata supplied by the sample provider rather than from assay-based typing. The sample metadata nearly always contained a de-identified subject ID, COVID-19 status, age in years and sex. A freely available public database, intended as a resource for researchers studying the immune response to SARS-CoV-2, is where the repertoires were released. The samples were drawn from the first 160 participants of the ongoing ImmuneRACE study and from over 950 subjects provided by 6 global collaborators. The dataset comprised deeply sampled blood TCRbeta repertoires from subjects exposed to, actively infected with, or recovered from COVID-19.

As regards this clone: Its antigen is unknown. No base quality information exists; no much larger clone differs at one position.

At the junction V is shortened by 0 bases and J by 3 bases; bases outside the gene matches: 9. The CDR3 runs 17 residues from the cysteine to the phenylalanine. Solely the CDR3 DNA is kept, with 51 bases framed from the first base. The germline V gene encodes CDR1 SGHDT and CDR2 YYEEEE. TCRbeta CDR3 regions were amplified from genomic DNA using the immunoSEQ Assay, a bias-controlled multiplex PCR. The original methods were these. The number of nucleated cells in each sample was estimated by amplification of reference gene primers within the assay. To quantify the absolute abundance of each unique TCRbeta CDR3 rearrangement, sequence reads were collapsed and filtered. For each sample, productive Simpson clonality was calculated as the square root of Simpson's diversity index across productive rearrangements. The table was pulled from immuneACCESS by TCRdb, which kept in-frame rearrangements only. Such tables lose some clones; where checked, under half of the loss comes from unresolved V genes, and the rest has no known cause. The D gene and trimming were derived from the DNA, and the V and J assignments and clone size from that table. Recorded for this sample are under 400,000 clones; 90% of them occurred a single time. 6.5% of the sample is taken by the ten largest.

Whole blood was collected in K2EDTA tubes by collaborating institutions according to the institutions' own protocols. For TCRbeta analysis, collaborators shipped samples in one of three forms: frozen whole blood, isolated PBMCs, or DNA extracted from either of those sample types. The investigation overall reported the following: The amount of clinical and demographic metadata varied by source and participant and was provided uncurated.

Recombination linked TRBV5-6 to TRBJ2-7; TRBD1 lines up with 10 middle nucleotides. This TCR derives from a man aged 18 to 29 with active or convalescent COVID-19. The sequencing sample was made of peripheral blood. Here the CDR3 is given as CASSLERVTGGSYEQYF. The nucleotide sequence is given as TGTGCCAGCAGCTTGGAACGGGTGACAGGGGGCAGCTACGAGCAGTACTTC.